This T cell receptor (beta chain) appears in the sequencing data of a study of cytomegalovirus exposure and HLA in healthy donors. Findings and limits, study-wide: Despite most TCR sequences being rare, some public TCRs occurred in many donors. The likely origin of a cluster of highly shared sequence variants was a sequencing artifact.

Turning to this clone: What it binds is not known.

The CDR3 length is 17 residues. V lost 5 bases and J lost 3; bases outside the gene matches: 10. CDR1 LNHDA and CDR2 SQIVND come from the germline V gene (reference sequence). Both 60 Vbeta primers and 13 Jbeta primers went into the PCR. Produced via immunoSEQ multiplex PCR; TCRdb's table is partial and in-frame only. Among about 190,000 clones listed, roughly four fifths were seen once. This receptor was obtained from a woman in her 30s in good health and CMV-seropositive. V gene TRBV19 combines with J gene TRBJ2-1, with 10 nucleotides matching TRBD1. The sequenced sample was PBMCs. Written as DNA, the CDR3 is TGTGCCAGTAGTTCCCGCCGGACAGGGGGTGGCTACAATGAGCAGTTCTTC. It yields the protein CASSSRRTGGGYNEQFF.